Here is one T cell receptor (beta chain) with its context. Only a few counts were recorded for this clonotype. Its antigen is not yet known. It has no much larger one-base neighbor in the sample; base qualities were not kept. The data originate from a study of T-cell reconstitution after alpha-beta-depleted transplantation in children (dated by TCRdb to about 2016). Describing the broader study: The study quantitatively tracked T-cell immune reconstitution after TCRalphabeta/CD19-depleted allogeneic hematopoietic cell transplantation in children using TCR repertoire profiling.

Overall study results and their limits: Over subsequent months, a decline in hyperexpanded clone frequencies was noted, and after one year, T-cell counts and TCRbeta diversity were mostly ascribed to newly produced T cells. Apparently early alphabetaT-cell count recovery about two months after transplant reportedly relied on only several hundred rapidly expanded clones derived from non-depleted graft cells. The high TCRbeta diversity at day 60 in some patients was ascribed to recipient T cells and intrathymic progenitors that had survived conditioning.

Library preparation was by PCR. Sequencing used an Illumina HiSeq 2500. TCR library preparation used molecular barcoding, with unique molecular identifiers applied to normalize quantification of the TCRbeta repertoire. Using fastp trimming at Q25 and MiXCR clonotype assembly, TCRdb reanalyzed the public sequencing data and kept in-frame beta chains. Under each unique CDR3 protein, matching rows form one entry showing the most common genes and DNA. The sample has around 420,000 distinct CDR3 sequences on record, around 15% of them singletons. The ten top clones hold approximately 28% of the sample. Based on the germline V gene (reference sequence), the CDR1 and CDR2 sequences are SSHAT and FNYEAQ. From cysteine to phenylalanine, the CDR3 is 13 amino acids long. Solely the CDR3 DNA is kept, with 39 bases framed from the first base. Ends trimmed: V by 5 bases, J by 8 bases; bases unmatched to a gene: 4.

Interpreted using the paper, the treatment or condition label stands for: allogeneic hematopoietic cell transplantation with graft depleted of TCRalphabeta T cells and CD19 B cells. The transplant recipients were children given TCRalphabeta/CD19-depleted allogeneic hematopoietic cell grafts. The rearrangement combines TRBV7-7 with TRBJ1-3; 9 middle bases align to TRBD1. Here the sequenced sample was PBMCs, mostly from graft donor cells, taken 360 days after TCRalphabeta/CD19-depleted stem cell transplant. This receptor was identified in a boy less than two years old who had a stem cell transplant for Wiskott-Aldrich syndrome, so the T cells may come from the graft donor. The nucleotide sequence reads TGTGCCAGCAGCATCGACAGGGGGGACACCATATATTTT. It translates as CASSIDRGDTIYF.